A selection of T cell receptor beta chains follows, all from one sample in a study of T-cell reconstitution after alpha-beta-depleted transplantation in children. One entry per CDR3 protein results from TCRdb running MiXCR on the PCR reads. The sample lists about a million distinct CDR3 sequences; about 29% were seen once. Sequenced material: PBMCs, mostly from graft donor cells, taken 360 days after TCRalphabeta/CD19-depleted stem cell transplant. The source is a boy in the first two years of life who had a stem cell transplant for SCID, so the T cells may come from the graft donor. Both conserved end residues are part of each CDR3. The order of the fields is J gene, V gene, clone size, D gene, CDR3 protein, CDR3 DNA. The D gene is left open where the match is weak. Only part of the rows carry a size: once, few, many, or a class if the clone is expanded.

j_call: TRBJ2-5; v_call: TRBV9; clone_size: few; d_call: .; cdr3_aa: CASSAGLSQETQYF; cdr3_nt: TGTGCCAGCAGCGCAGGGTTGTCCCAAGAGACCCAGTACTTC
j_call: TRBJ2-2; v_call: TRBV5-1; clone_size: .; d_call: .; cdr3_aa: CASSLRLAANTGELFF; cdr3_nt: TGCGCCAGCAGCTTGCGGCTAGCAGCGAACACCGGGGAGCTGTTTTTT
j_call: TRBJ1-1; v_call: TRBV4-1; clone_size: .; d_call: .; cdr3_aa: CASSQEGALDTEAFF; cdr3_nt: TGCGCCAGCAGCCAAGAGGGGGCTTTAGACACTGAAGCTTTCTTT
j_call: TRBJ2-5; v_call: TRBV4-3; clone_size: .; d_call: .; cdr3_aa: CASSQEGGPWETQYF; cdr3_nt: TGCGCCAGCAGCCAAGAGGGGGGGCCTTGGGAGACCCAGTACTTC
j_call: TRBJ2-3; v_call: TRBV5-5; clone_size: .; d_call: .; cdr3_aa: CASSLVRYAQYF; cdr3_nt: TGTGCCAGCAGCTTGGTAAGATATGCGCAGTATTTT
j_call: TRBJ2-7; v_call: TRBV11-1; clone_size: .; d_call: TRBD1; cdr3_aa: CASSLLAPRDRATYEQYF; cdr3_nt: TGTGCCAGCAGCTTACTCGCACCCCGGGACAGGGCGACCTACGAGCAGTACTTC
j_call: TRBJ2-1; v_call: TRBV7-7; clone_size: few; d_call: .; cdr3_aa: CASSLLPGEFSYNEQFF; cdr3_nt: TGTGCCAGCAGCTTACTACCAGGGGAGTTTTCCTACAATGAGCAGTTCTTC
j_call: TRBJ1-5; v_call: TRBV5-1; clone_size: few; d_call: TRBD1; cdr3_aa: CASSLTGERGLYSNQPQHF; cdr3_nt: TGCGCCAGCAGCTTGACAGGGGAACGAGGCTTATATAGCAATCAGCCCCAGCATTTT
j_call: TRBJ2-7; v_call: TRBV5-1; clone_size: .; d_call: TRBD2; cdr3_aa: CASSLGLAISYEQYF; cdr3_nt: TGCGCCAGCAGCTTAGGACTAGCGATCTCCTACGAGCAGTACTTC
j_call: TRBJ2-5; v_call: TRBV12-3/TRBV12-4; clone_size: .; d_call: .; cdr3_aa: CASNLMAETQYF; cdr3_nt: TGTGCCAGCAACCTTATGGCGGAGACCCAGTACTTC
j_call: TRBJ2-1; v_call: TRBV27; clone_size: .; d_call: .; cdr3_aa: CASSFSVGASQKLNEQFF; cdr3_nt: TGTGCCAGCAGTTTCTCAGTCGGGGCCTCACAAAAACTCAATGAGCAGTTCTTC
j_call: TRBJ1-2; v_call: TRBV20-1; clone_size: few; d_call: TRBD1; cdr3_aa: CSASGGIYGYTF; cdr3_nt: TGCAGTGCTTCAGGGGGGATCTATGGCTACACCTTC
j_call: TRBJ2-1; v_call: TRBV20-1; clone_size: .; d_call: TRBD2; cdr3_aa: CSASYSGAFSSYNEQFF; cdr3_nt: TGCAGTGCTAGCTACAGCGGGGCCTTTAGCTCCTACAATGAGCAGTTCTTC
j_call: TRBJ2-7; v_call: TRBV15; clone_size: few; d_call: .; cdr3_aa: CATSRDQRGPYEQYF; cdr3_nt: TGTGCCACCAGCAGAGATCAGAGGGGTCCTTACGAGCAGTACTTC
j_call: TRBJ2-1; v_call: TRBV20-1; clone_size: .; d_call: .; cdr3_aa: CSARASGTRKRYNEQFF; cdr3_nt: TGCAGTGCTAGAGCGTCCGGGACGAGAAAAAGGTACAATGAGCAGTTCTTC
j_call: TRBJ2-1; v_call: TRBV9; clone_size: many; d_call: TRBD2; cdr3_aa: CASSVQASGHGEQFF; cdr3_nt: TGTGCCAGCAGCGTACAAGCTAGCGGGCATGGTGAGCAGTTCTTC
j_call: TRBJ2-1; v_call: TRBV6-2/TRBV6-3; clone_size: .; d_call: .; cdr3_aa: CASSYAAHEQFF; cdr3_nt: TGTGCCAGCAGTTACGCAGCCCATGAGCAGTTCTTC
j_call: TRBJ2-1; v_call: TRBV3-1; clone_size: .; d_call: .; cdr3_aa: CASSQDRNPYNEQFF; cdr3_nt: TGTGCCAGCAGCCAAGACAGGAACCCATACAATGAGCAGTTCTTC
j_call: TRBJ2-3; v_call: TRBV5-1; clone_size: .; d_call: .; cdr3_aa: CASSPLRGGITDTQYF; cdr3_nt: TGCGCCAGCAGCCCCCTTCGCGGCGGTATCACAGATACGCAGTATTTT
j_call: TRBJ1-6; v_call: TRBV5-1; clone_size: .; d_call: .; cdr3_aa: CASSPSGQGNSPLHF; cdr3_nt: TGCGCCAGCAGCCCATCGGGGCAAGGTAATTCACCCCTCCACTTT
j_call: TRBJ1-6; v_call: TRBV4-3; clone_size: .; d_call: .; cdr3_aa: CASSQEGGQPPLHF; cdr3_nt: TGCGCCAGCAGCCAAGAGGGGGGTCAGCCACCCCTCCACTTT
j_call: TRBJ2-5; v_call: TRBV4-2; clone_size: .; d_call: TRBD1; cdr3_aa: CASSQVRLAGGETQYF; cdr3_nt: TGTGCCAGCAGCCAAGTACGGCTAGCAGGGGGAGAGACCCAGTACTTC
j_call: TRBJ1-1; v_call: TRBV5-1; clone_size: few; d_call: .; cdr3_aa: CASSLVPGVKNTEAFF; cdr3_nt: TGCGCCAGCAGCTTGGTTCCAGGGGTTAAGAACACTGAAGCTTTCTTT
j_call: TRBJ2-5; v_call: TRBV20-1; clone_size: .; d_call: TRBD1; cdr3_aa: CSARDGRGPETQYF; cdr3_nt: TGCAGTGCTAGAGATGGCAGGGGGCCGGAGACCCAGTACTTC
j_call: TRBJ2-3; v_call: TRBV12-3/TRBV12-4; clone_size: .; d_call: TRBD2; cdr3_aa: CASSLGTSVPDTQYF; cdr3_nt: TGTGCCAGCAGTTTAGGGACTAGCGTCCCCGATACGCAGTATTTT
j_call: TRBJ2-1; v_call: TRBV7-6; clone_size: .; d_call: .; cdr3_aa: CASSLMRTTYNEQFF; cdr3_nt: TGTGCCAGCAGCTTGATGAGGACTACCTACAATGAGCAGTTCTTC
j_call: TRBJ2-2; v_call: TRBV12-3/TRBV12-4; clone_size: few; d_call: .; cdr3_aa: CASSLYNGELFF; cdr3_nt: TGTGCCAGCAGTTTGTATAACGGGGAGCTGTTTTTT
j_call: TRBJ2-3; v_call: TRBV20-1; clone_size: few; d_call: TRBD2; cdr3_aa: CSARGLAEGTDTQYF; cdr3_nt: TGCAGTGCTAGGGGACTAGCGGAAGGCACAGATACGCAGTATTTT
j_call: TRBJ2-1; v_call: TRBV7-9; clone_size: .; d_call: .; cdr3_aa: CASSLARGADNEQFF; cdr3_nt: TGTGCCAGCAGCTTAGCAAGGGGCGCGGACAATGAGCAGTTCTTC
j_call: TRBJ1-5; v_call: TRBV28; clone_size: .; d_call: .; cdr3_aa: CASSTTTGIQQPQHF; cdr3_nt: TGTGCCAGCAGTACCACTACAGGGATCCAACAGCCCCAGCATTTT
j_call: TRBJ2-1; v_call: TRBV15; clone_size: few; d_call: .; cdr3_aa: CATSRDFVRDANEQFF; cdr3_nt: TGTGCCACCAGCAGAGATTTTGTCAGGGACGCAAATGAGCAGTTCTTC
j_call: TRBJ2-2; v_call: TRBV5-6; clone_size: .; d_call: TRBD1; cdr3_aa: CASSPGSRGPSQSGELFF; cdr3_nt: TGTGCCAGCAGCCCGGGGAGCAGGGGGCCTTCCCAGTCCGGGGAGCTGTTTTTT
j_call: TRBJ1-2; v_call: TRBV29-1; clone_size: .; d_call: .; cdr3_aa: CSVMRDSLYGYTF; cdr3_nt: TGCAGCGTTATGCGCGACAGCCTCTATGGCTACACCTTC
j_call: TRBJ2-1; v_call: TRBV7-9; clone_size: few; d_call: TRBD2; cdr3_aa: CASSLMRGDYNEQFF; cdr3_nt: TGTGCCAGCAGCTTAATGCGGGGGGACTACAATGAGCAGTTCTTC
j_call: TRBJ2-3; v_call: TRBV4-1; clone_size: .; d_call: TRBD2; cdr3_aa: CASSPIAGRYTDTQYF; cdr3_nt: TGCGCCAGCAGCCCAATAGCGGGGAGATACACAGATACGCAGTATTTT
j_call: TRBJ2-3; v_call: TRBV28; clone_size: many; d_call: .; cdr3_aa: CASNAIGARGDGQYF; cdr3_nt: TGTGCCAGCAACGCCATCGGAGCCAGAGGTGATGGGCAGTATTTT
j_call: TRBJ2-6; v_call: TRBV19; clone_size: .; d_call: .; cdr3_aa: CASTAFGGLYSGANVLTF; cdr3_nt: TGTGCCAGTACAGCCTTCGGCGGACTATACTCTGGGGCCAACGTCCTGACTTTC
j_call: TRBJ1-1; v_call: TRBV12-3/TRBV12-4; clone_size: many; d_call: .; cdr3_aa: CASSFSPRGSGTEAFF; cdr3_nt: TGTGCCAGCAGTTTCTCCCCCCGGGGATCGGGCACTGAAGCTTTCTTT
j_call: TRBJ2-7; v_call: TRBV5-4; clone_size: few; d_call: .; cdr3_aa: CASSLNYGDRYEQYF; cdr3_nt: TGTGCCAGCAGCTTGAATTATGGGGACCGCTACGAGCAGTACTTC
j_call: TRBJ2-7; v_call: TRBV4-2; clone_size: few; d_call: TRBD1; cdr3_aa: CASSQGGQNLYEQYF; cdr3_nt: TGTGCCAGCAGCCAAGGGGGACAGAACCTATACGAGCAGTACTTC
j_call: TRBJ2-3; v_call: TRBV28; clone_size: .; d_call: .; cdr3_aa: CASSNPGPRTDTQYF; cdr3_nt: TGTGCCAGCAGTAATCCGGGACCGCGCACAGATACGCAGTATTTT
j_call: TRBJ2-3; v_call: TRBV7-9; clone_size: .; d_call: .; cdr3_aa: CASSLEAAATDTQYF; cdr3_nt: TGTGCCAGCAGCTTAGAGGCAGCGGCCACAGATACGCAGTATTTT
j_call: TRBJ2-1; v_call: TRBV20-1; clone_size: .; d_call: .; cdr3_aa: CSATGWRSSYNEQFF; cdr3_nt: TGCAGTGCTACCGGCTGGAGGAGCTCCTACAATGAGCAGTTCTTC
j_call: TRBJ2-3; v_call: TRBV5-1; clone_size: .; d_call: .; cdr3_aa: CASSLLAAGTDTQYF; cdr3_nt: TGCGCCAGCAGCTTACTAGCTGCGGGAACAGATACGCAGTATTTT
j_call: TRBJ2-3; v_call: TRBV7-9; clone_size: .; d_call: .; cdr3_aa: CATTFGTTDTQYF; cdr3_nt: TGTGCCACCACGTTTGGGACTACAGATACGCAGTATTTT
j_call: TRBJ2-3; v_call: TRBV6-1; clone_size: .; d_call: .; cdr3_aa: CASSFWRVPSADTQYF; cdr3_nt: TGTGCCAGCTCCTTCTGGCGGGTGCCCTCGGCAGATACGCAGTATTTT
j_call: TRBJ2-1; v_call: TRBV20-1; clone_size: few; d_call: .; cdr3_aa: CSARDSRTQYNEQFF; cdr3_nt: TGCAGTGCTAGAGATTCCAGGACTCAATACAATGAGCAGTTCTTC
j_call: TRBJ2-7; v_call: TRBV29-1; clone_size: few; d_call: .; cdr3_aa: CSAHKGGGEQYF; cdr3_nt: TGCAGCGCCCACAAAGGAGGGGGGGAGCAGTACTTC
j_call: TRBJ2-7; v_call: TRBV20-1; clone_size: few; d_call: .; cdr3_aa: CSATLGVYEQYF; cdr3_nt: TGCAGTGCTACCCTGGGGGTCTACGAGCAGTACTTC
j_call: TRBJ2-5; v_call: TRBV12-3/TRBV12-4; clone_size: many; d_call: TRBD1; cdr3_aa: CASSPTGGRETQYF; cdr3_nt: TGTGCCAGCAGCCCGACAGGGGGGAGGGAGACCCAGTACTTC
j_call: TRBJ1-3; v_call: TRBV20-1; clone_size: few; d_call: .; cdr3_aa: CSASSTSSSGNTIYF; cdr3_nt: TGCAGTGCTAGCTCGACCTCCAGCTCTGGAAACACCATATATTTT
j_call: TRBJ2-1; v_call: TRBV2; clone_size: .; d_call: .; cdr3_aa: CALEGGFSYNEQFF; cdr3_nt: TGTGCCCTCGAGGGGGGGTTCTCCTACAATGAGCAGTTCTTC
j_call: TRBJ2-3; v_call: TRBV29-1; clone_size: few; d_call: .; cdr3_aa: CSVDPLGGAGFGTQYF; cdr3_nt: TGCAGCGTTGATCCTCTTGGCGGTGCCGGATTCGGTACGCAGTATTTT
j_call: TRBJ2-1; v_call: TRBV20-1; clone_size: few; d_call: .; cdr3_aa: CSALGDSYNEQFF; cdr3_nt: TGCAGTGCCCTGGGGGATTCCTACAATGAGCAGTTCTTC
j_call: TRBJ2-2; v_call: TRBV12-3/TRBV12-4; clone_size: .; d_call: TRBD2; cdr3_aa: CASRVAGSGGELFF; cdr3_nt: TGTGCCAGCAGGGTAGCGGGGAGCGGCGGGGAGCTGTTTTTT
j_call: TRBJ2-3; v_call: TRBV5-1; clone_size: few; d_call: TRBD2; cdr3_aa: CASSLGGLAGTSTDTQYF; cdr3_nt: TGCGCCAGCAGCTTGGGGGGCCTAGCGGGTACTAGCACAGATACGCAGTATTTT
j_call: TRBJ2-1; v_call: TRBV29-1; clone_size: few; d_call: .; cdr3_aa: CSVEVGENEQFF; cdr3_nt: TGCAGCGTTGAAGTGGGCGAAAATGAGCAGTTCTTC
j_call: TRBJ2-7; v_call: TRBV12-3/TRBV12-4; clone_size: few; d_call: TRBD2; cdr3_aa: CASSQEVLAGLTYEQYF; cdr3_nt: TGTGCCAGCAGCCAGGAGGTCCTAGCGGGGCTTACCTACGAGCAGTACTTC
j_call: TRBJ2-3; v_call: TRBV10-3; clone_size: few; d_call: TRBD1; cdr3_aa: CAIATGPDTQYF; cdr3_nt: TGTGCCATAGCGACAGGGCCAGATACGCAGTATTTT